These T cell receptor beta chains were read from a single sample in a study of blood T cell repertoires in COVID-19. Repertoires were generated with immunoSEQ multiplex PCR, while TCRdb's copy carries only in-frame clones and drops some. The sample yields about 350,000 clones, about 93% seen once. The sequencing input was peripheral blood. The receptors here all came from a woman under 30 who had recovered from COVID-19. The CDR3 runs from the conserved cysteine through the conserved F or W.

v_call cdr3_aa
TRBV4-3 CASSQGTGHGYTF
TRBV6-5 CASSHVGRKVTEAFF
TRBV7-8 CASSGHRGRETQYF
TRBV7-2 CASSLRQAGGYTF
TRBV12-2 CASRLAIGQGEFF
TRBV10-1 CASSGIASGSYNEQFF
TRBV19 CASSSLTATDTQYF
TRBV6-5 CASSYGGGGNQPQHF
TRBV3-1/TRBV3-2 CASSQGPSGIETQYF
TRBV24-1 CATGAGVADTQYF
TRBV11-2 CASSLVARGLDTIYF
TRBV10-3 CAISESSLNYGYTF
TRBV3-1/TRBV3-2 CASSRLAIETQYF
TRBV21-1 CASSKVRGGSNQPQHF
TRBV20-1 CSADWDSSLFF
TRBV6-5 CASRGRYPNYGYTF
TRBV27 CASSPATVSSRQAFF
TRBV19 CASSKSREGEKLFF
TRBV27 CASSLGHNNEQFF
TRBV23-1 CASSQSVRARTTSGRGNEQFF
TRBV5-1 CASSPLVSGNNEQFF
TRBV7-9 CASSSPGGGNQPQHF
TRBV21-1 CASTPSPAPGNTIYF
TRBV18 CASSSTRVGNEQFF
TRBV24-1 CATSGQGSNYGYTF
TRBV5-4 CASSRSGTPINEQFF
TRBV30 CAWSEGLAGYNEQFF
TRBV6-5 CASSYGTGEREKLFF
TRBV7-2 CASSLAGSSVATGELFF
TRBV5-1 CASSPRQRPTNSPLHF
TRBV9 CASSAGDRYSGNTIYF
TRBV6-5 CASSYFGLADNEQFF
TRBV6-6 CASSYSPLGGEKLFF
TRBV5-4 CASSLGTSNEQFF
TRBV19 CASSIGDTQGTNEKLFF